This entry concerns a single TCR beta chain. Its antigen is still unknown. Germline CDR1 is DFQATT and CDR2 is SNEGSKA (reference sequence). V was clipped by 3 bases and J by 1 base, with 19 bases between them. The CDR3 runs 16 residues. This entry belongs to a study of blood T cells in healthy people across ages. PCR was performed a second time for about 7 to 12 cycles using a sample-barcoded 5' primer and a J-beta primer mix. One entry per CDR3 protein results from TCRdb running MiXCR on the 5' RACE reads. This table has approximately 350,000 distinct CDR3 sequences, more than 45% appearing once. Isolation per sample recovered at least 6.5 million PBMCs. Study-level findings and limits: The study lacked donor CMV status, which possibly confounded expanded clonotype changes. Without sorted subsets, naive and antigen-experienced compartments could not be conclusively compared.

Sequencing used blood. The V call is TRBV20-1, the J call TRBJ2-7; tentatively, D is TRBD1 (5 bases). The sequence was obtained from a man in his sixties in good health. This CDR3 is CSASGAGRAFSYEQYF. Here the CDR3 DNA reads TGCAGTGCTAGTGGGGCCGGCAGGGCGTTTTCCTACGAGCAGTACTTC.